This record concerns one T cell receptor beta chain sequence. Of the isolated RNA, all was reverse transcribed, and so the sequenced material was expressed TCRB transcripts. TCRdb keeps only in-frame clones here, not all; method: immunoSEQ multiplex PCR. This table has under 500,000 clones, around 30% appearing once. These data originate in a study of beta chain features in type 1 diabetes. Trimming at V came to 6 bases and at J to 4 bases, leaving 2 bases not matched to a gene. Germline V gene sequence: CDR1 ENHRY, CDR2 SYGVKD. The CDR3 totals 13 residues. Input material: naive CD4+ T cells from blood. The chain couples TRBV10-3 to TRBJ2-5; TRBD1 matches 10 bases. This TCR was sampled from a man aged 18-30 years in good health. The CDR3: CAIRTGGRETQYF. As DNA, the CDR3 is TGTGCCATCAGGACAGGGGGCCGAGAGACCCAGTACTTC.